Presented here are 29 T cell receptor beta chains from one specimen sequenced in a study of blood T cells in healthy people across ages (dated by TCRdb to the mid-2010s). Library generation was performed with 5' RACE. Reads for this sample came from an Illumina HiSeq 2500. The second PCR ran for roughly 6 to 11 cycles and used a J-beta primer mix along with a sample-barcoded 5' primer. TCRdb trimmed public reads at Q25 via fastp, called clones via MiXCR and kept in-frame beta chains. Each entry merges the rows of one CDR3 protein and shows their most common DNA and genes. The sample has around 800,000 distinct CDR3 sequences on record, around 25% of them singletons. The ten largest clonotypes hold 2.5% to 3.5% of the sample. This sample was also put to use in a study of T cells of mothers and their children.

Sequenced material: blood. The receptors shown here come from a boy between 10 and 17 years old in good health.

In this sample, this clonotype turned up a few times. The chain uses TRBV30 and TRBJ2-5; 11 bases are shared with TRBD2. The J call may be in error: the DNA end matches TRBJ2-1 better. Germline V gene data show CDR1 as GTSNPN and CDR2 as SVGIG (reference sequence). The CDR3 is made up of 14 amino acids. The CDR3 sequence: CAWSGLAGGYEQFF. The CDR3 DNA reads TGTGCCTGGAGTGGTCTAGCGGGGGGTTATGAGCAGTTCTTC.

This clonotype occurred a few times. This sequence joins TRBV5-1 and TRBJ2-5; 7 bases are a match to TRBD1. The tail of the sequence fits TRBJ2-7 better, so the J call may be wrong. Germline assignment: CDR1 SGHRS and CDR2 YFSETQ. This CDR3 has 14 amino acids. In DNA, the CDR3 is TGCGCCAGCAGACTGACCGGGACAGCCTACGAGCAGTACTTC. It specifies CASRLTGTAYEQYF.

This clonotype has more than one count but fewer than ten. The J gene is TRBJ2-1, the V gene TRBV4-2; D remains unclear. The CDR3 consists of 13 residues. The germline CDR1 and CDR2 sequences are LGHNA and YNFKEQ. Trimming took off 0 bases at V and 4 bases at J, with 4 bases between the two ends. The CDR3 here is CASSQERYNEQFF. The CDR3, as DNA: TGTGCCAGCAGCCAAGAAAGGTACAATGAGCAGTTCTTC.

The J gene is TRBJ2-1, the V gene TRBV13; 9 bases align to TRBD2. J lost 6 bases, V lost 5 bases, and 8 bases had no gene match. Germline assignment: CDR1 PRHDT and CDR2 FYEKMQ (reference sequence). The CDR3 loop spans 15 amino acids. The CDR3 reads CASSNSGSRGNEQFF. The CDR3 bases are TGTGCCAGCAGCAATAGCGGGAGTAGGGGCAATGAGCAGTTCTTC.

There are a few counts of this clonotype. This chain links TRBV20-1 with TRBJ2-7; maybe TRBD1 (5 bases). Germline V gives CDR1 DFQATT, CDR2 SNEGSKA (reference sequence). The CDR3 totals 12 residues. The CDR3 here is CGVSGNSYEQYF. The DNA of the CDR3 is TGCGGAGTTTCAGGGAACTCCTACGAGCAGTACTTC.

This clonotype was found a few times. The chain uses TRBV5-1 and TRBJ2-7, with 11 bases aligning to TRBD1. Trimming cost V 0 bases and J 3 bases; bases outside gene matches: 5. Germline V gene sequence: CDR1 SGHRS, CDR2 YFSETQ. This CDR3 spans 16 amino acids. CDR3 in DNA: TGCGCCAGCAGCTTGGCCGGGACAGGGGGTGTCTACGAGCAGTACTTC. It translates to CASSLAGTGGVYEQYF.

The chain combines TRBV12-3 or TRBV12-4 with TRBJ1-1; D is undetermined. The CDR3 has 14 amino acids. The germline V and J ends were trimmed by 1 base and 10 bases, with 16 bases remaining between them. The CDR3 here is CASSLEVQTHLAFF. CDR3 bases: TGTGCCAGCAGTTTAGAGGTACAAACCCATTTAGCTTTCTTT.

In this sample, this clonotype turned up a few times. The chain combines TRBV27 with TRBJ2-5, with TRBD2 matching 7 bases. CDR3 length equals 17 residues. With V trimmed by 4 bases and J by 4 bases, 15 bases remained unmatched. Germline V gene data show CDR1 as MNHEY and CDR2 as SMNVEV (reference sequence). CDR3 DNA: TGTGCCAGCAGTTCCGTTGTGCCAGCGGGGTTAACAGAGACCCAGTACTTC. Translation: CASSSVVPAGLTETQYF.

This clonotype was seen a few times. One end of the junction is discordant with germline, which a read error may explain. The V call is TRBV6-6, the J call TRBJ2-7; either TRBD1 or TRBD2 may supply D (5 bases each). The CDR3 sequence is 14 residues long. Germline CDR1 MNHNY, CDR2 SVGAGI (reference sequence). CDR3 loop: CASTLNGATYEQYF. DNA of the CDR3: TGCGCCAGCACCCTCAACGGGGCGACCTACGAGCAGTACTTC.

The chain uses TRBV29-1 and TRBJ2-1; the D gene is possibly TRBD2 (5 bases). CDR1 and CDR2 (germline): SQVTM, ANQGSEA. There are 18 residues in the CDR3. The germline V and J ends were trimmed by 0 bases and 0 bases, with 18 bases remaining between them. The CDR3 nucleotides read TGCAGCGTTGAAGATCCCTCCACTAGTCTTAGCTCCTACAATGAGCAGTTCTTC. Its protein product is CSVEDPSTSLSSYNEQFF.

This clonotype occurred a few times. The chain recombines TRBV29-1 with TRBJ1-1, with TRBD1 identical over 8 bases. Trimming removed 5 bases from V and 6 bases from J; junction bases left unmatched: 11. The germline gives CDR1 SQVTM, CDR2 ANQGSEA. The CDR3 sequence is 14 residues long. The CDR3 spells CSVQGAKSRPEAFF. Here the CDR3 DNA reads TGCAGCGTTCAGGGGGCGAAGTCTAGGCCTGAAGCTTTCTTT.

This clonotype came up a few times. The CDR3 reads CASGTPGEFYGYTF. The CDR3 DNA sequence: TGCGCCAGCGGAACACCCGGGGAGTTCTATGGCTACACCTTC. V usage is TRBV5-1 and J usage is TRBJ1-2; D gene unclear. V lost 7 bases and J lost 4, with 17 bases in between. Per the germline V gene, CDR1 is SGHRS and CDR2 is YFSETQ. There are 14 residues in the CDR3.

This clonotype appeared a few times. This sequence joins TRBV28 and TRBJ2-3; TRBD2 matches 13 bases. Per the germline V gene, CDR1 is MDHEN and CDR2 is SYDVKM. V was clipped by 10 bases and J by 1 base; unmatched bases: 2. The CDR3 has 14 amino acids. As DNA, the CDR3 is TGTGCCACCGGGACTAGCGGGGGCACAGATACGCAGTATTTT. Translated: CATGTSGGTDTQYF.

There are a few counts of this clonotype. The CDR3 spells CASSQVAMVGEQYF. Written as DNA, the CDR3 is TGTGCCAGCAGCCAAGTGGCCATGGTAGGGGAGCAGTACTTC. The chain links TRBV14 to TRBJ2-7; D gene unclear. V shed 1 base and J shed 7 bases, with 14 bases lying between them. The CDR3 is made up of 14 amino acids. Germline V CDR1 and CDR2: SGHDN, FVKESK.

The rearrangement uses TRBV2 and TRBJ2-7; D is unclear. This CDR3 comprises 15 residues. Germline V gives CDR1 SNHLY, CDR2 FYNNEI. V was shortened by 6 bases and J by 2 bases, with 17 bases between the two germline ends. The CDR3 here is CASSPDAGETYEQYF. The CDR3 region has the DNA TGTGCCAGCAGCCCGGACGCCGGTGAGACCTACGAGCAGTACTTC.

V usage is TRBV10-3 and J usage is TRBJ2-7; 7 bases are shared with TRBD1. V lost 4 bases to trimming and J lost 6 bases; unmatched junction nucleotides: 12. Germline CDR1 ENHRY, CDR2 SYGVKD. The CDR3 is 15 amino acids. CDR3 region: CAISASGGYISEQYF. In nucleotides, the CDR3 is TGTGCCATCAGTGCCTCAGGGGGTTACATCAGCGAGCAGTACTTC.

The chain joins TRBV12-3 or TRBV12-4 to TRBJ2-5, with 8 positions matching TRBD1. V was pared by 4 bases and J by 4 bases, with 5 bases of the junction left unmatched. This CDR3 has 14 residues. Written as DNA, the CDR3 is TGTGCCAGCAGTTCGGCAGGGGGCATAGAGACCCAGTACTTC. Amino acids: CASSSAGGIETQYF.

The V and J genes are TRBV28 and TRBJ2-7; D is ambiguous. CDR1 and CDR2 (germline): MDHEN, SYDVKM. Between the trimmed V and J ends, which lost 5 bases and 3 bases, there was a span of 8 bases. The CDR3 has 12 residues. The CDR3 spells CASSPMVYEQYF. The CDR3 nucleotides are TGTGCCAGCAGTCCCATGGTCTACGAGCAGTACTTC. Filled out from reference TRBV28 and TRBJ2-7, the complete variable domain reads DVKVTQSSRYLVKRTGEKVFLECVQDMDHENMFWYRQDPGLGLRLIYFSYDVKMKEKGDIPEGYSVSREKKERFSLILESASTNQTSMYLCASSPMVYEQYFGPGTRLTVT.

This chain links TRBV7-2 with TRBJ1-5; TRBD1 matches at 9 bases. With 1 base clipped from V and 4 bases from J, the junction kept 5 bases outside the gene matches. The CDR3 loop spans 16 amino acids. From germline, CDR1 is SGHTA and CDR2 FQGNSA. This CDR3 is CASSLVSGTGNQPQHF. CDR3 DNA: TGTGCCAGCAGCTTAGTATCCGGGACAGGGAATCAGCCCCAGCATTTT.

This clonotype came up a few times. V gene TRBV5-1 combines with J gene TRBJ2-7, with a tentative D call TRBD2 (6 bases). CDR3 length: 13 amino acids. Germline V gives CDR1 SGHRS, CDR2 YFSETQ. V gave up 2 bases and J gave up 3 bases, with 9 bases separating them. The CDR3 is CASSFGDFYEQYF. The DNA for the CDR3 is TGCGCCAGCAGCTTTGGGGACTTCTACGAGCAGTACTTC.

This clonotype was seen repeatedly, ten times or more. This chain uses TRBV7-6 with TRBJ2-3, with 9 bases aligning to TRBD1. The junction had 14 bases not matched to a gene; V was cut back by 5 bases and J by 5 bases. The CDR3 extends over 17 amino acids. Germline V CDR1 and CDR2: SGHVS, FNYEAQ. The DNA of the CDR3 is TGTGCCAGCAGCCTGGGGACACAGGGGGCTAACTTAGATACGCAGTATTTT. Translated: CASSLGTQGANLDTQYF. Filled out from reference TRBV7-6 and TRBJ2-3, the complete variable domain reads GAGVSQSPRYKVTKRGQDVALRCDPISGHVSLYWYRQALGQGPEFLTYFNYEAQQDKSGLPNDRFSAERPEGSISTLTIQRTEQRDSAMYRCASSLGTQGANLDTQYFGPGTRLTVL.

The chain joins TRBV2 to TRBJ2-7; D remains ambiguous. The germline gives CDR1 SNHLY, CDR2 FYNNEI. Deletions cut 2 bases from V and 2 bases from J, with 7 bases between. This CDR3 is 13 amino acids long. CDR3 region: CASSESAAYEQYF. CDR3 nucleotides: TGTGCCAGCAGTGAATCGGCCGCCTACGAGCAGTACTTC.

There are a few counts of this clonotype. The J gene is TRBJ2-7, the V gene TRBV28, with a weak D call TRBD2 (5 bases). With 5 bases removed from V and 3 bases from J, the gap between germline ends came to 14 bases. Germline assignment: CDR1 MDHEN and CDR2 SYDVKM. This CDR3 comprises 14 residues. DNA for the CDR3: TGTGCCAGCAGTGCCCCGTGGGAGAGCTACGAGCAGTACTTC. This encodes CASSAPWESYEQYF.

The sample holds a few counts of this clonotype. V is TRBV29-1 and J is TRBJ2-2, with D unresolved. Per germline, CDR1 SQVTM and CDR2 ANQGSEA. Between the trimmed V and J ends, which lost 1 base and 5 bases, there was a span of 8 bases. The CDR3 loop spans 13 amino acids. CDR3 protein: CSVEAQRTGELFF. CDR3 sequence (DNA): TGCAGCGTTGAAGCCCAACGGACCGGGGAGCTGTTTTTT.

This clonotype showed up many times. The chain couples TRBV11-3 to TRBJ2-5, with TRBD1 matching over 9 bases. This CDR3 region has 14 residues. Unmatched junction bases numbered 5, after V lost 5 bases and J lost 4 bases. Germline V gives CDR1 SGHNT, CDR2 YENEEA. The DNA of the CDR3 is TGTGCCAGCAGCCATACAGGGGGCCCAGAGACCCAGTACTTC. Its translation is CASSHTGGPETQYF.

The chain has TRBV10-3 and TRBJ2-5, with 8 bases aligning to TRBD1. The J call is in doubt because the DNA end fits TRBJ2-7 better. The CDR3 extends over 17 amino acids. Germline V gene lookup returns CDR1 ENHRY and CDR2 SYGVKD. In DNA, the CDR3 is TGTGCCATCAGTGAGCCCCTAACAGGGGGAATTCCCTACGAGCAGTACTTC. Its translation: CAISEPLTGGIPYEQYF.

This sequence joins TRBV14 and TRBJ2-1; D is tentatively TRBD1 or TRBD2 (6 bases each). The germline V gene encodes CDR1 SGHDN and CDR2 FVKESK. CDR3 length: 16 amino acids. Trimming took off 2 bases at V and 4 bases at J, with 15 bases between the two ends. CDR3 residues: CASSQFEGGSYNEQFF. In nucleotides, the CDR3 is TGTGCCAGCAGCCAATTCGAGGGGGGAAGTTACAATGAGCAGTTCTTC. Full variable domain (remainder filled in from reference TRBV14 and TRBJ2-1): EAGVTQFPSHSVIEKGQTVTLRCDPISGHDNLYWYRRVMGKEIKFLLHFVKESKQDESGMPNNRFLAERTGGTYSTLKVQPAELEDSGVYFCASSQFEGGSYNEQFFGPGTRLTVL.

The chain employs TRBV10-3 and TRBJ2-1; D not certain. Looked up from germline, CDR1 is ENHRY and CDR2 is SYGVKD. The V and J ends lost 10 bases and 0 bases respectively, with 7 bases between them. The CDR3 has 12 amino acids. The chain's CDR3 is CATYSSYNEQFF. The CDR3, as DNA: TGTGCCACCTATAGCTCCTACAATGAGCAGTTCTTC.

V usage is TRBV12-3 or TRBV12-4 and J usage is TRBJ2-2; no definite D call. V was clipped by 3 bases and J by 5 bases, with 13 bases between them. The CDR3 totals 15 residues. The chain's CDR3 is CASSFSGRVTGELFF. DNA of the CDR3: TGTGCCAGCAGTTTCTCTGGTCGCGTTACCGGGGAGCTGTTTTTT.